This T cell receptor beta chain was captured in a study of blood T cells in healthy people across ages. Note on this clonotype: Antigen specificity is unknown.

Findings and caveats of the study: A roughly linear age-dependent decrease characterized TCR beta diversity per million T cells.

The CDR3 extends over 12 amino acids. The V gene's germline CDR1 is DFQATT and CDR2 SNEGSKA (reference sequence). V lost 6 bases and J 9 bases, leaving 15 bases between the germline ends. Through a sample-barcoded 5' primer and a J-beta primer mix, a second PCR was run for about 6 to 12 cycles. TCRdb passed the 5' RACE reads through MiXCR, listing each CDR3 protein once. The data show hundreds of thousands of distinct CDR3 sequences, around 49% seen once. This sequence was found in a woman aged 60 to 75 in good health. The genes are TRBV20-1 and TRBJ2-1, with a possible D match to TRBD2 (5 bases). Sample: blood. CDR3 in DNA: TGCAGTGCCAGCGGTCACGGTGGTGAGCAGTTCTTC. Its translation is CSASGHGGEQFF.